Each of the 28 T cell receptor beta chains below was sequenced from the same sample in a study of monozygotic twins with inflammatory bowel disease (dated by TCRdb to between 2017 and 2020). Receptor libraries were prepared by 5' RACE. For sequencing, an Illumina HiSeq 2500 was employed. TCRdb reprocessed the reads; each CDR3 protein sequence makes one entry, and DNA is unavailable. The sample's clone listing holds approximately 120,000 distinct CDR3 sequences. Around 12% of the sample comes from the top ten. Sequencing was done on a sample of blood. These receptors all stem from a human donor with ulcerative colitis or Crohn's disease, or a healthy co-twin of an affected twin (not recorded which).

The chain links TRBV5-1 to TRBJ1-1. CDR3 length: 13 residues. Germline assignment: CDR1 SGHRS and CDR2 YFSETQ. The CDR3 here is CASSFMGNTEAFF.

The chain is built from TRBV20-1 and TRBJ1-1; TCRdb designates TRBD1, a call that cannot be tested without DNA. The germline V gene encodes CDR1 DFQATT and CDR2 SNEGSKA (reference sequence). The CDR3 extends over 19 amino acids. This chain's CDR3 is CSARFLRTGGAGGNTEAFF.

This rearrangement joins TRBV18 to TRBJ2-2; TCRdb picks TRBD2, but there is no DNA to check that call. The CDR3 runs 17 residues. Germline V gene sequence: CDR1 KGHSH, CDR2 LQKENI. CDR3 loop: CASSPRWLAGYTGELFF.

The V and J genes are TRBV12-3 or TRBV12-4 and TRBJ1-2. The CDR3 length is 12 residues. This CDR3 is CASSFGERGYTF.

The chain recombines TRBV5-4 with TRBJ1-1; no DNA is available, so the TRBD1 call from TCRdb remains unchecked. The germline V gene has CDR1 SGHNT and CDR2 YYREEE (reference sequence). The CDR3 consists of 16 residues. The CDR3 loop reads CASSTGTGVLGLEAFF.

This rearrangement joins TRBV5-4 to TRBJ2-1; TCRdb lists TRBD2, though no DNA is available to test this call. Per the germline V gene, CDR1 is SGHNT and CDR2 is YYREEE (reference sequence). The CDR3 has 14 residues. CDR3 region: CASSWGPSDNEQFF.

The chain joins TRBV15 to TRBJ2-2; TCRdb calls TRBD1, which cannot be checked without DNA. The germline V gene has CDR1 LNHNV and CDR2 YYDKDF (reference sequence). This CDR3 is built from 15 residues. The CDR3: CATSRDRVDTGELFF.

The chain joins TRBV19 to TRBJ2-1; TCRdb proposes TRBD1, but this gene call is untestable without DNA. This CDR3 has 13 amino acids. Germline CDR1 and CDR2: LNHDA and SQIVND (reference sequence). CDR3 residues: CASGTEAYNEQFF.

V usage is TRBV20-1 and J usage is TRBJ2-3; the TCRdb call, TRBD2, lacks DNA for checking. The CDR3 runs 13 residues. Germline V gene data show CDR1 as DFQATT and CDR2 as SNEGSKA (reference sequence). CDR3 loop: CSALAESTDTQYF.

This rearrangement joins TRBV19 to TRBJ2-6. The CDR3 sequence is 18 residues long. Looked up from germline, CDR1 is LNHDA and CDR2 is SQIVND (reference sequence). CDR3 in amino acids: CATTNSPGLSSGANVLTF.

The chain has TRBV7-6 and TRBJ1-4; no DNA is available, so the TRBD1 call from TCRdb remains unchecked. The CDR3 contains 17 residues. CDR1 SGHVS and CDR2 FNYEAQ come from the germline V gene. The CDR3 spells CASSLRPWTATNEKLFF. Drawing the rest from reference TRBV7-6 and TRBJ1-4, the complete variable domain is GAGVSQSPRYKVTKRGQDVALRCDPISGHVSLYWYRQALGQGPEFLTYFNYEAQQDKSGLPNDRFSAERPEGSISTLTIQRTEQRDSAMYRCASSLRPWTATNEKLFFGSGTQLSVL.

The chain links TRBV3-1 to TRBJ2-1. CDR3 length equals 14 residues. Germline CDR1 reads LGHDT; CDR2 reads YNNKEL (reference sequence). CDR3 in amino acids: CASSQDVSYNEQFF.

The CDR3 here is CASSLTFREAGGTGELFF. The chain recombines TRBV7-3 with TRBJ2-2; the TCRdb D gene call, TRBD2, has no DNA to confirm it. CDR1 is SGHTA and CDR2 is FQGTGA in the germline V gene. The CDR3 runs to 18 residues. Filled out from reference TRBV7-3 and TRBJ2-2, the complete variable domain reads GAGVSQTPSNKVTEKGKYVELRCDPISGHTALYWYRQSLGQGPEFLIYFQGTGAADDSGLPNDRFFAVRPEGSVSTLKIQRTERGDSAVYLCASSLTFREAGGTGELFFGEGSRLTVL.

This chain connects TRBV7-9 to TRBJ2-7. Germline assignment: CDR1 SEHNR and CDR2 FQNEAQ (reference sequence). The length of the CDR3 is 14 residues. CDR3 residues: CASSLTTNPYEQYF.

The rearrangement uses TRBV7-9 and TRBJ1-5; TCRdb calls TRBD1, which cannot be checked without DNA. Germline assignment: CDR1 SEHNR and CDR2 FQNEAQ (reference sequence). CDR3 length: 13 amino acids. The CDR3 sequence: CASSPVGGQPQHF.

This chain joins TRBV20-1 and TRBJ1-5; without DNA, the TCRdb call of TRBD1 cannot be checked. CDR3 length equals 14 residues. Germline-derived CDR1 and CDR2 are DFQATT and SNEGSKA (reference sequence). The CDR3 sequence: CSARQGSKDQPQHF.

This chain joins TRBV7-2 and TRBJ1-5. The CDR3 covers 16 residues. Germline V gene data show CDR1 as SGHTA and CDR2 as FQGNSA. CDR3 in amino acids: CASTADGSTSNQPQHF.

The chain combines TRBV5-1 with TRBJ2-7; TCRdb gives TRBD1 as the D gene, but with no DNA this cannot be confirmed. Germline V gene lookup returns CDR1 SGHRS and CDR2 YFSETQ. The CDR3 runs 14 residues. The CDR3 region is CASSFTGNSYEQYF.

This chain uses TRBV7-9 with TRBJ2-3; the D call from TCRdb, TRBD1, cannot be confirmed without DNA. CDR1 and CDR2 from the germline V gene are SEHNR and FQNEAQ (reference sequence). The CDR3 runs 14 residues. The CDR3 loop reads CASSPGPSTDTQYF.

V is TRBV14 and J is TRBJ2-3; checking the TCRdb D call of TRBD1 is not possible without DNA. The CDR3 consists of 16 residues. Germline CDR1 is SGHDN and CDR2 is FVKESK. Here the CDR3 reads CASSQDFGQGADTQYF.

The rearrangement uses TRBV25-1 and TRBJ2-3. From germline, CDR1 is MGHDK and CDR2 SYGVNS. This CDR3 is built from 12 residues. The CDR3 protein is CASRENTDTQYF.

The gene calls are TRBV7-2 and TRBJ1-2; the D gene TCRdb calls, TRBD1, cannot be checked with no DNA. This CDR3 spans 15 amino acids. From germline, CDR1 is SGHTA and CDR2 FQGNSA. The CDR3 loop reads CASSLYRGEGYGYTF.

V and J are TRBV29-1 and TRBJ2-1; TCRdb reports TRBD2, a call that lacks DNA to check it against. Germline V CDR1 and CDR2: SQVTM, ANQGSEA. The length of the CDR3 is 14 residues. The CDR3 loop reads CSVEPSGLYNEQFF.

The chain links TRBV4-1 to TRBJ2-7; TCRdb reports TRBD1, a call that lacks DNA to check it against. Germline values: CDR1 MGHRA, CDR2 YSYEKL. The CDR3 has 15 residues. The CDR3 loop reads CASSQGSGSGYEQYF.

The CDR3 sequence is CASSPGANTEAFF. The genes are TRBV6-5 and TRBJ1-1; lacking DNA, the TRBD1 call made by TCRdb goes unchecked. The germline V gene encodes CDR1 MNHEY and CDR2 SVGAGI. This CDR3 is 13 amino acids long.

The chain joins TRBV11-2 to TRBJ1-6. Germline V CDR1 and CDR2: SGHAT, FQNNGV. This CDR3 region has 15 residues. The CDR3 reads CASSNLSVYNSPLHF.

The chain links TRBV20-1 to TRBJ1-5; TCRdb indicates TRBD1, and absent DNA this call remains unverified. Germline V CDR1 and CDR2: DFQATT, SNEGSKA (reference sequence). The CDR3 runs to 13 residues. The CDR3 spells CSAAAGQRLPQHF.

The rearrangement links TRBV27 to TRBJ2-7; TCRdb proposes TRBD1, but this gene call is untestable without DNA. The CDR3 has 12 residues. The V gene's germline CDR1 is MNHEY and CDR2 SMNVEV (reference sequence). This CDR3 is CASGRDSTEQYF.